The T cell receptor beta chain described here comes from a study of liver allograft versus peripheral blood T cells. Study overall: Comparing T cell receptor repertoires in transplanted livers with those in recipients' peripheral blood was part of the design.

TCRdb processed the reads anew with MiXCR; each CDR3 protein has one entry. The sample holds 6,000 to 8,000 distinct CDR3 sequences, about 18% seen once. This clonotype showed up just a few times. Its specificity is not known. The CDR3 is 13 amino acids. The V gene lost 3 bases and the J gene lost 2 bases, with 7 bases spanning the gap. The study's findings and limits: In liver allografts, T cell receptor repertoires reportedly differed from the repertoires found in peripheral blood.

This TCR derives from a human patient who had a liver transplant. Some T cells here may be from the graft donor. This chain joins TRBV12-3 or TRBV12-4 and TRBJ1-2, with TRBD1 as a possible D gene (5 bases). The CDR3 region has the DNA TGTGCCAGCAGTTTGTACAGGAACTATGGCTACACCTTC. It translates to CASSLYRNYGYTF.